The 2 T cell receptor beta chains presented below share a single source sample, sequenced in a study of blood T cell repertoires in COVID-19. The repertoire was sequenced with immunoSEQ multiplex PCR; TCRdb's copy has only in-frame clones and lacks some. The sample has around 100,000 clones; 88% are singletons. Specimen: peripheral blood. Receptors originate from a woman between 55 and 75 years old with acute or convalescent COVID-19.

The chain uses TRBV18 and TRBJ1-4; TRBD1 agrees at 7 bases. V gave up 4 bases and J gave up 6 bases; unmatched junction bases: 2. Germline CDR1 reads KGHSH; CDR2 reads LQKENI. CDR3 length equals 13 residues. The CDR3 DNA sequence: TGTGCCAGCTCACAGGGGGCCGATGAAAAACTGTTTTTT. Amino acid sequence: CASSQGADEKLFF.

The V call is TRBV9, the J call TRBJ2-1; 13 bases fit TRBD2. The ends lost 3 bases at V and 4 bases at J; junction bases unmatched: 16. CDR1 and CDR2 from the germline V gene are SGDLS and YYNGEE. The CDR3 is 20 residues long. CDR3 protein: CASSARGESTSGRRYNEQFF. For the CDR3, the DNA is TGTGCCAGCAGCGCGAGAGGGGAGTCGACTAGCGGGAGGAGGTACAATGAGCAGTTCTTC.